Following are 25 T cell receptor beta chains from one sample sequenced in a study of beta chain features in type 1 diabetes. Study results and limitations: There was a moderate but significant shortening of TCRB CDR3s in all four CD4+ subsets of Type 1 diabetes patients.

cDNA synthesis used the whole RNA isolate, giving expressed TCRB sequences. Clones were read by immunoSEQ multiplex PCR, and TCRdb kept only the in-frame ones, dropping some. The sample has about 230,000 clones, roughly 17% seen once; the top ten hold 0.07% to 0.095%. These receptors' antigens are unknown. Sequences were obtained from naive CD4+ T cells from blood. The receptor set was obtained from a man in his thirties or forties with type 1 diabetes.

This clone has more than one count but fewer than ten. The chain is built from TRBV2 and TRBJ1-5; 8 positions agree with TRBD1. The CDR3 covers 15 residues. Germline loops: CDR1 SNHLY, CDR2 FYNNEI. With V trimmed by 5 bases and J by 2 bases, 5 bases remained unmatched. The CDR3 reads CASSIGQGGNQPQHF. Here the CDR3 DNA reads TGTGCCAGCAGTATAGGACAGGGCGGCAATCAGCCCCAGCATTTT.

The count of this clone is one. J is TRBJ2-5 and V is TRBV25-1; D is undetermined. Trimming removed 6 bases at V and 5 bases at J, with 19 bases between. CDR3 length: 15 amino acids. Germline-derived CDR1 and CDR2 are MGHDK and SYGVNS. CDR3 nucleotide sequence: TGTGCCAGCAGGACCGGGTCTGCTTGGAGCGAGACCCAGTACTTC. As protein: CASRTGSAWSETQYF.

The chain is built from TRBV30 and TRBJ1-5, with 8 bases matching TRBD1. Germline lookup yields CDR1 GTSNPN and CDR2 SVGIG (reference sequence). The V gene end was trimmed by 0 bases and the J gene end by 3 bases; junction bases not matched to a gene: 7. This CDR3 is built from 16 residues. The CDR3 DNA reads as TGTGCCTGGAGTGTCGGGACAGGCGCTGCCAATCAGCCCCAGCATTTT. As protein: CAWSVGTGAANQPQHF.

The V and J genes are TRBV29-1 and TRBJ2-6; D unresolved. The CDR3 has 14 residues. The germline CDR1 and CDR2 sequences are SQVTM and ANQGSEA. V was cut by 7 bases and J by 0 bases, with 10 bases left in between. This chain's CDR3 is CSGAVGSGANVLTF. The DNA for the CDR3 is TGCAGCGGGGCGGTAGGCTCTGGGGCCAACGTCCTGACTTTC.

Only a few counts were recorded for this clone. The chain joins TRBV9 to TRBJ2-1; 7 bases are a match to TRBD2. This CDR3 has 17 amino acids. V trimming: 1 base; J trimming: 2 bases; junction bases outside the gene matches: 9. Per the germline V gene, CDR1 is SGDLS and CDR2 is YYNGEE. The CDR3 bases are TGTGCCAGCAGCGTATATCCCTTGACTAGCACCTACAATGAGCAGTTCTTC. The encoded protein is CASSVYPLTSTYNEQFF.

This rearrangement joins TRBV5-6 to TRBJ1-4, with a possible D match to TRBD1 (5 bases). The CDR3 runs to 13 residues. Germline V gene data show CDR1 as SGHDT and CDR2 as YYEEEE. Trimming removed 2 bases from V and 8 bases from J, with 10 bases in between. The CDR3 protein is CASSFGRAEKLFF. DNA for the CDR3: TGTGCCAGCAGCTTCGGCAGGGCCGAAAAACTGTTTTTT.

The chain employs TRBV5-1 and TRBJ2-3; TRBD2 aligns across 12 bases. V was clipped by 4 bases and J by 11 bases; unmatched bases: 5. Germline V gene lookup returns CDR1 SGHRS and CDR2 YFSETQ. The CDR3 loop spans 13 amino acids. In DNA, the CDR3 is TGCGCCAGCAGCCTTGGACTAGCGGGGAAGCAGTATTTT. Residues: CASSLGLAGKQYF.

V is TRBV7-9 and J is TRBJ2-1; 8 bases map to TRBD1. Germline V gene data show CDR1 as SEHNR and CDR2 as FQNEAQ (reference sequence). Germline trimming cut 6 bases from V and 3 bases from J; bases unmatched to any gene: 1. CDR3 size: 13 residues. The CDR3 sequence is CASRTGGYNEQFF. CDR3 bases: TGTGCCAGCAGAACAGGGGGCTACAATGAGCAGTTCTTC.

The chain combines TRBV10-3 with TRBJ2-1; D may be TRBD1 (6 bases). There are 14 residues in the CDR3. V lost 4 bases to trimming and J lost 6 bases, with 13 bases between them. The germline gives CDR1 ENHRY, CDR2 SYGVKD. The CDR3 bases are TGTGCCATCAGTGGAAAACAGGGCAGCAATGAGCAGTTCTTC. The encoded protein is CAISGKQGSNEQFF.

The chain links TRBV4-3 to TRBJ2-2; D may be TRBD1 or TRBD2 (5 bases each). Germline CDR1 LGHNA, CDR2 YSLEER. The CDR3 length is 15 residues. The ends were cut back, 7 bases at V and 4 bases at J, with 16 bases in the middle. Here the CDR3 reads CASNPRGVGTGELFF. CDR3 DNA sequence: TGCGCCAGCAACCCAAGGGGAGTAGGCACCGGGGAGCTGTTTTTT.

There are a few counts of this clone. V is TRBV28 and J is TRBJ2-3; 7 nucleotides agree with TRBD2. With V trimmed by 6 bases and J by 1 base, 7 bases remained unmatched. Germline V gives CDR1 MDHEN, CDR2 SYDVKM. There are 15 residues in the CDR3. The CDR3, as DNA: TGTGCCAGCAGGGGTGGCGGGAGTGGCACAGATACGCAGTATTTT. Translating it yields CASRGGGSGTDTQYF.

This clone turned up a few times. The chain couples TRBV5-1 to TRBJ2-7; no reliable D call. Per the germline V gene, CDR1 is SGHRS and CDR2 is YFSETQ. There are 11 residues in the CDR3. Trimming pared 1 base from V and 7 bases from J, leaving 6 bases between. The CDR3 DNA follows: TGCGCCAGCAGCTTGAACGGAGAGCAGTACTTC. Protein: CASSLNGEQYF. Full variable domain (outside the CDR3, taken from reference TRBV5-1 and TRBJ2-7): KAGVTQTPRYLIKTRGQQVTLSCSPISGHRSVSWYQQTPGQGLQFLFEYFSETQRNKGNFPGRFSGRQFSNSRSEMNVSTLELGDSALYLCASSLNGEQYFGPGTRLTVT.

This clone is a singleton in its sample. The chain employs TRBV7-3 and TRBJ2-1; weak D call: TRBD2 (6 bases). In germline, CDR1 is SGHTA, CDR2 FQGTGA. V lost 4 bases and J lost 3, with 13 bases in between. This CDR3 is 15 amino acids long. CDR3 bases: TGTGCCAGCAGCTCAGCGGGCCCAAGCTACAATGAGCAGTTCTTC. Amino acids: CASSSAGPSYNEQFF.

This rearrangement joins TRBV5-1 to TRBJ2-5; TRBD1 agrees at 7 bases. Germline V gives CDR1 SGHRS, CDR2 YFSETQ. After removal of 3 bases from V and 2 bases from J, the junction contained 4 bases not matched to a gene. The CDR3 has 14 amino acids. This CDR3 is CASSYWGQQETQYF. As DNA, the CDR3 is TGCGCCAGCAGCTACTGGGGACAGCAAGAGACCCAGTACTTC.

This clone was picked up a small number of times. The rearrangement links TRBV29-1 to TRBJ2-1, with a tentative D call TRBD1 (6 bases). The germline CDR1 and CDR2 sequences are SQVTM and ANQGSEA. The CDR3 contains 12 residues. V was shortened by 2 bases and J by 7 bases, with 9 bases between the two germline ends. The CDR3 here is CSVERQGNEQFF. CDR3 nucleotides: TGCAGCGTTGAAAGGCAGGGGAATGAGCAGTTCTTC.

A few counts support this clone. The gene calls are TRBV29-1 and TRBJ1-1; D is unclear. The V end was cut by 5 bases, the J end by 2 bases, with 6 bases between. This CDR3 has 11 amino acids. The germline V gene has CDR1 SQVTM and CDR2 ANQGSEA. The chain's CDR3 is CSVRGNTEAFF. The CDR3 nucleotides are TGCAGCGTTCGGGGAAACACTGAAGCTTTCTTT.

The genes are TRBV7-3 and TRBJ2-4; 8 nucleotides line up with TRBD1. The CDR3 covers 14 residues. Germline V CDR1 and CDR2: SGHTA, FQGTGA. Trimming at V came to 5 bases and at J to 6 bases, leaving 6 bases not matched to a gene. For the CDR3, the DNA is TGTGCCAGCAGCCCCCCCGGACAGGGAAACATTCAGTACTTC. Translation: CASSPPGQGNIQYF.

This clone turned up a few times. This rearrangement joins TRBV21-1 to TRBJ1-2. TRBV21-1 has pseudogene status. This CDR3 is built from 17 residues. The CDR3 loop is CASSKALRDGGLYGYTF. As DNA, the CDR3 is TGTGCCAGCAGCAAAGCGCTCCGGGACGGTGGACTTTATGGCTACACCTTC.

In this sample, this clone turned up a few times. The chain joins TRBV2 to TRBJ1-2, with TRBD1 matching over 7 bases. V lost 5 bases and J lost 4; bases outside the gene matches: 4. The germline gives CDR1 SNHLY, CDR2 FYNNEI. The CDR3 extends over 13 amino acids. CDR3 bases: TGTGCCAGCAGTAAGGACAGGCTCTATGGCTACACCTTC. Residues: CASSKDRLYGYTF.

A few counts support this clone. This chain uses TRBV4-2 with TRBJ2-6, with TRBD2 identical over 13 bases. Losses at the gene ends were 0 bases for V and 1 base for J; bases not matched to a gene: 3. The CDR3 has 19 residues. CDR1 and CDR2 (germline): LGHNA, YNFKEQ. CDR3 sequence (DNA): TGTGCCAGCAGCCAAGAGAGGACTAGCGGGGGATCTGGGGCCAACGTCCTGACTTTC. It specifies CASSQERTSGGSGANVLTF.

The CDR3 DNA reads TGCGCCAGCAGCTTGAGCGGGAGGAAGAATGAGCAGTTCTTC. This gives the protein CASSLSGRKNEQFF. The chain employs TRBV5-1 and TRBJ2-1, with TRBD2 identical over 9 bases. Trimming took 1 base from V and 7 from J; bases not matched to a gene: 3. The CDR3 has 14 amino acids. Germline assignment: CDR1 SGHRS and CDR2 YFSETQ. Based on the CDR3 plus reference TRBV5-1 and TRBJ2-1, the full variable domain is KAGVTQTPRYLIKTRGQQVTLSCSPISGHRSVSWYQQTPGQGLQFLFEYFSETQRNKGNFPGRFSGRQFSNSRSEMNVSTLELGDSALYLCASSLSGRKNEQFFGPGTRLTVL.

The chain recombines TRBV7-2 with TRBJ2-5; D ambiguous. Germline CDR1 and CDR2: SGHTA and FQGNSA. The CDR3 runs to 13 residues. Trimming pared 5 bases from V and 4 bases from J, leaving 11 bases between. For the CDR3, the DNA is TGTGCCAGCAGCCTGAGTGATGTAGAGACCCAGTACTTC. Protein: CASSLSDVETQYF.

This clone occurred a few times. The rearrangement links TRBV19 to TRBJ2-7; 7 nucleotides line up with TRBD1. This CDR3 has 15 residues. Germline assignment: CDR1 LNHDA and CDR2 SQIVND (reference sequence). With V trimmed by 1 base and J by 3 bases, 6 bases remained unmatched. In nucleotides, the CDR3 is TGTGCCAGTAGTATAGCCCGGGGACAGAGCTACGAGCAGTACTTC. Residues: CASSIARGQSYEQYF.

This clone was seen a handful of times. The junction departs from the called germline gene at one end, perhaps through a read error. The chain couples TRBV29-1 to TRBJ1-2; D call uncertain. The CDR3 covers 12 residues. Germline CDR1 and CDR2: SQVTM and ANQGSEA. The CDR3, as DNA: TGCAGCGTTGAAGATCTTCGGCGACATCTCTACTTC. Translating it yields CSVEDLRRHLYF.

This sequence joins TRBV5-1 and TRBJ2-1; the D gene is possibly TRBD1 (6 bases). With 4 bases removed from V and 6 bases from J, the gap between germline ends came to 11 bases. The CDR3 consists of 13 residues. CDR1 SGHRS and CDR2 YFSETQ come from the germline V gene. In nucleotides, the CDR3 is TGCGCCAGCAGCCTGGACAGATTCAATGAGCAGTTCTTC. It encodes CASSLDRFNEQFF.